This paragraph reports one TCR beta chain. The protocol was immunoSEQ multiplex PCR, while the TCRdb copy is restricted to in-frame clones and leaves out a portion. The repertoire holds roughly 60,000 clones, with over 85% as singletons. Germline lookup yields CDR1 SEHNR and CDR2 FQNEAQ (reference sequence). This CDR3 is 18 amino acids long. V was clipped by 6 bases and J by 7 bases, with 30 bases between them. The data belong to a study of blood T cell repertoires in COVID-19. This chain connects TRBV7-9 to TRBJ1-2, with D maybe TRBD1 (5 bases). The sample comprised peripheral blood. The receptor's source is a human donor in a cohort sampled during active COVID-19. This chain's CDR3 is CASRKRPRDEDYGAGYTF. The DNA for the CDR3 is TGTGCCAGCAGAAAACGACCGCGGGACGAAGACTACGGGGCTGGCTACACCTTC.